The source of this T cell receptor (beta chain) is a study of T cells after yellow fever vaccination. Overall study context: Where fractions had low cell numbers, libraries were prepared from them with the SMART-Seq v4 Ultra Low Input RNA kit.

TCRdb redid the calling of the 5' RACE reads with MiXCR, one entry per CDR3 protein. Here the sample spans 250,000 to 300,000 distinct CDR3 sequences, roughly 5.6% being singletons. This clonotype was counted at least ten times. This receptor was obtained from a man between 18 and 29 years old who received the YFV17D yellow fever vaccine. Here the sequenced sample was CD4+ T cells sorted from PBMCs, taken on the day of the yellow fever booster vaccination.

CDR3 residues: CASSLGRGV. The CDR3, as DNA: TGTGCCAGCAGCTTAGGCCGGGGCGTC. The chain employs TRBV13 and TRBJ2-7; possible D gene TRBD2, 5 bases. The CDR3 sequence is 9 residues long. The germline V gene has CDR1 PRHDT and CDR2 FYEKMQ (reference sequence).